This T cell receptor (beta chain) derives from a study of T cell responses to AZD1222 COVID-19 vaccine. Generated by immunoSEQ multiplex PCR, the TCRdb table keeps only in-frame clones and is missing some. The sample carries some 200,000 clones, more than 85% recorded once. The CDR3 totals 13 residues. V lost 10 bases and J lost 0; bases outside the gene matches: 6. Germline CDR1 is LNHDA and CDR2 is SQIVND (reference sequence). The source material was peripheral blood, sampled 28 days after the second AZD1222 dose. The receptor's source is an adult who received the AZD1222 COVID-19 vaccine. V and J are TRBV19 and TRBJ2-7; 7 bases agree with TRBD1. The CDR3 loop reads CATLGQNSYEQYF. The CDR3 region has the DNA TGTGCCACTTTGGGACAGAACTCCTACGAGCAGTACTTC.